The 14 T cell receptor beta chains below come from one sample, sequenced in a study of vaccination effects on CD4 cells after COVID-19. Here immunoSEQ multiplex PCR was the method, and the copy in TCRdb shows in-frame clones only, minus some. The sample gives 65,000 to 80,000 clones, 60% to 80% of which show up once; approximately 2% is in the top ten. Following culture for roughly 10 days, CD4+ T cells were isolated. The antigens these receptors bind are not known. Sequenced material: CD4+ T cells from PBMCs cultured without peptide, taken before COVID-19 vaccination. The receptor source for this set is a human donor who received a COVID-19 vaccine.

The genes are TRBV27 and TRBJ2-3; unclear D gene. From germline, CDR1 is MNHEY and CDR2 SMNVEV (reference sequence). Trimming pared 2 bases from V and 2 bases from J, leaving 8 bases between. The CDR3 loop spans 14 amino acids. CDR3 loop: CASSLRTITDTQYF. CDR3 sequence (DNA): TGTGCCAGCAGTTTACGAACAATCACAGATACGCAGTATTTT.

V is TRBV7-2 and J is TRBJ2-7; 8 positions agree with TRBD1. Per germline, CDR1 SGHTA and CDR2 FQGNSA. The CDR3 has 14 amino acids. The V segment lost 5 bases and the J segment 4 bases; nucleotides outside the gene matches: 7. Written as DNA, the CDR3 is TGTGCCAGCAGCAGTCAGGGGGCGGGATACGAGCAGTACGTC. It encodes CASSSQGAGYEQYV.

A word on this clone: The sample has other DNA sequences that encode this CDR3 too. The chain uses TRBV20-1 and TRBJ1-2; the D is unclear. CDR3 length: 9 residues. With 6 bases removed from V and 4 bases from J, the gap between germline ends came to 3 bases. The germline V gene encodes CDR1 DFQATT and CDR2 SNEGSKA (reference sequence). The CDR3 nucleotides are TGCAGTGCGGGCTATGGCTACACCTTC. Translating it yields CSAGYGYTF.

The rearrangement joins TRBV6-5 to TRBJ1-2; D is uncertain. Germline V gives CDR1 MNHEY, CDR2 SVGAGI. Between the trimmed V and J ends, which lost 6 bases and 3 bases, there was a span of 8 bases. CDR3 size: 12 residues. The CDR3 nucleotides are TGTGCCAGCAGGGCCCTTTACTATGGCTACACCTTC. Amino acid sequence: CASRALYYGYTF.

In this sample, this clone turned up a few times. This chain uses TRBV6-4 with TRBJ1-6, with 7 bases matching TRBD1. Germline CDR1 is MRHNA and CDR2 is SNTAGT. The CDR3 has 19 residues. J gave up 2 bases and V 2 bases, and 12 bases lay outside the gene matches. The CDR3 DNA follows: TGTGCCAGCAGTGACCCAATAACCGACAGGGCCCCCTATAATTCACCCCTCCACTTT. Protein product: CASSDPITDRAPYNSPLHF.

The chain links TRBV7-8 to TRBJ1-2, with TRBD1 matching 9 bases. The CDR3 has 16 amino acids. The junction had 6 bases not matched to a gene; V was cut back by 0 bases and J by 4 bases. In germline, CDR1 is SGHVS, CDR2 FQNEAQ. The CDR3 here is CASSLASQGALYGYTF. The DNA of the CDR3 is TGTGCCAGCAGCTTAGCCTCACAGGGGGCCCTCTATGGCTACACCTTC. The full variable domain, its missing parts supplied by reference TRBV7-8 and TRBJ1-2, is GAGVSQSPRYKVAKRGQDVALRCDPISGHVSLFWYQQALGQGPEFLTYFQNEAQLDKSGLPSDRFFAERPEGSVSTLKIQRTQQEDSAVYLCASSLASQGALYGYTFGSGTRLTVV.

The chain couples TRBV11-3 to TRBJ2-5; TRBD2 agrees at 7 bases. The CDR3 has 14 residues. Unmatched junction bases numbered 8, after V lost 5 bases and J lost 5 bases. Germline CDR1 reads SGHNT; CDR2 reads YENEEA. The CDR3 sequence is CASSPSGMGETQYF. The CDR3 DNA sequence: TGTGCCAGCAGCCCTAGCGGCATGGGGGAGACCCAGTACTTC.

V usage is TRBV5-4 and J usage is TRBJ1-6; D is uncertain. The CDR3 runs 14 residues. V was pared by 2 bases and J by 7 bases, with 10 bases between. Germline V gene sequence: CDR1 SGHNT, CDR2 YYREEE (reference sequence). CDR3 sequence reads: CASSLVHPNSPLHF. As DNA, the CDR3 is TGTGCCAGCAGCTTAGTACACCCAAATTCACCCCTCCACTTT.

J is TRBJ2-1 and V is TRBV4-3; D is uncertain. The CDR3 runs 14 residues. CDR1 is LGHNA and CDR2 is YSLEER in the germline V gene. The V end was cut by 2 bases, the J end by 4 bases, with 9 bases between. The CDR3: CASSQLAGYNEQFF. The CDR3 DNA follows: TGCGCCAGCAGCCAATTGGCCGGTTACAATGAGCAGTTCTTC.

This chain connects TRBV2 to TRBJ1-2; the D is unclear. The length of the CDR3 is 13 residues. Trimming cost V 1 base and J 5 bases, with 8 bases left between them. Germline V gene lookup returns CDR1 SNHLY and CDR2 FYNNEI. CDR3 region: CASSEGPAYGYTF. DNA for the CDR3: TGTGCCAGCAGTGAAGGTCCAGCATATGGCTACACCTTC. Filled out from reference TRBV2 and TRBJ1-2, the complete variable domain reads EPEVTQTPSHQVTQMGQEVILRCVPISNHLYFYWYRQILGQKVEFLVSFYNNEISEKSEIFDDQFSVERPDGSNFTLKIRSTKLEDSAMYFCASSEGPAYGYTFGSGTRLTVV.

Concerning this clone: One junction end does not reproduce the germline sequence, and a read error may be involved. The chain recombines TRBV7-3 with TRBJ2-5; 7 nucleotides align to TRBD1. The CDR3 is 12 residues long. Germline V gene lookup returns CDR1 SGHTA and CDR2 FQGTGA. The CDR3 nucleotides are TGTGCCAGCAGCTGGACAGGTTCCCCTCTCCACTTC. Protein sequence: CASSWTGSPLHF.

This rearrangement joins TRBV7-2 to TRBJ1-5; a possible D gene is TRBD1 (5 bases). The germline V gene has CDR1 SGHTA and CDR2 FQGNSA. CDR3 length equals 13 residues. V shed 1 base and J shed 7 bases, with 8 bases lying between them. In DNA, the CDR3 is TGTGCCAGCAGCTTAGAGAGGGGCCAGCCCCAGCATTTT. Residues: CASSLERGQPQHF.

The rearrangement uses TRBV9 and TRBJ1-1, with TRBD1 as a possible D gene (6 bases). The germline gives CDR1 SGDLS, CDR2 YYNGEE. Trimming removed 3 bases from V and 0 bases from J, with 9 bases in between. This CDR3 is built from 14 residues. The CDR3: CASSADSLNTEAFF. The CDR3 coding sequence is TGTGCCAGCAGCGCGGACAGTCTGAACACTGAAGCTTTCTTT.

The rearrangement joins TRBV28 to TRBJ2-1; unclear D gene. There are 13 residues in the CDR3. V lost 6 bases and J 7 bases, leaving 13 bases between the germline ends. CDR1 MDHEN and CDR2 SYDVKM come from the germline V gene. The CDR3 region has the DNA TGTGCCAGCAGCTCCAGTGTCAGGAATGAGCAGTTCTTC. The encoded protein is CASSSSVRNEQFF.